This entry is about one TCR beta chain. These data originate in a study of blood T cell repertoires in COVID-19. Between the trimmed V and J ends, which lost 0 bases and 2 bases, there was a span of 9 bases. CDR3 length equals 14 residues. Looked up from germline, CDR1 is SGHRS and CDR2 is YFSETQ. In the study's own analysis: Amplified reference gene primers provided the basis for estimating nucleated cell counts. Method: immunoSEQ multiplex PCR; TCRdb's copy keeps in-frame clones and lacks some. That table furnishes V, J and clone size, whereas the DNA furnished D and trimming. The table records 60,000 or so clones, around four fifths of them present only once.

This chain connects TRBV5-1 to TRBJ2-7, with D unresolved. This TCR came from a man aged 25-45 years with COVID-19, enrolled during active disease. The sample comprised peripheral blood. CDR3 amino acids: CASSLGLVPYEQYF. The CDR3 DNA reads as TGCGCCAGCAGCTTGGGTCTAGTCCCCTACGAGCAGTACTTC. Looking up the rest from reference TRBV5-1 and TRBJ2-7 gives the full variable domain: KAGVTQTPRYLIKTRGQQVTLSCSPISGHRSVSWYQQTPGQGLQFLFEYFSETQRNKGNFPGRFSGRQFSNSRSEMNVSTLELGDSALYLCASSLGLVPYEQYFGPGTRLTVT.